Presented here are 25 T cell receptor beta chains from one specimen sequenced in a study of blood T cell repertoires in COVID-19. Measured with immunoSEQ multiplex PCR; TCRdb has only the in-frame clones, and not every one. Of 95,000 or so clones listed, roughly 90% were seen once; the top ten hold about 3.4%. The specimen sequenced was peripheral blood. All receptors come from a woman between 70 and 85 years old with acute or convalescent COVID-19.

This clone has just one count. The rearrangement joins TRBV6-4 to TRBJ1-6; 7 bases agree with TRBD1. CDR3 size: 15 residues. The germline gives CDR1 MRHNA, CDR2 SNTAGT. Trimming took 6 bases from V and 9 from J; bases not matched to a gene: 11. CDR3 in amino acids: CASRSIDRVSSPLHF. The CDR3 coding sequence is TGTGCCAGCAGATCGATTGACAGGGTATCTTCACCCCTCCACTTT.

The CDR3 nucleotides read TGTGCCAGTAGTAAGACTAGCGGGGGGGTTTTTAGCACAGATACGCAGTATTTT. It yields the protein CASSKTSGGVFSTDTQYF. The rearrangement joins TRBV19 to TRBJ2-3, with 14 bases matching TRBD2. The length of the CDR3 is 18 residues. V shed 4 bases, J shed 0 bases, and the junction held 6 bases outside the gene matches. Germline values: CDR1 LNHDA, CDR2 SQIVND (reference sequence).

DNA for the CDR3: TGTGCCAGCAGTAAGACACTTAGCAATCAGCCCCAGCATTTT. It specifies CASSKTLSNQPQHF. The V and J genes are TRBV6-5 and TRBJ1-5; no firm D call. Germline V CDR1 and CDR2: MNHEY, SVGAGI. V was clipped by 5 bases and J by 0 bases, with 8 bases between them. The CDR3 extends over 14 amino acids.

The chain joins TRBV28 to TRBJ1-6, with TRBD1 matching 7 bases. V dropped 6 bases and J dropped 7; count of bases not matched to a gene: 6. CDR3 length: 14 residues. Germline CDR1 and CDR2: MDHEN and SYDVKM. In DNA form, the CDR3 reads TGTGCCAGCAGCTCAGGGACAGTCAATTCACCCCTCCACTTT. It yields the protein CASSSGTVNSPLHF. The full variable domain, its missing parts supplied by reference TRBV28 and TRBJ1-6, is DVKVTQSSRYLVKRTGEKVFLECVQDMDHENMFWYRQDPGLGLRLIYFSYDVKMKEKGDIPEGYSVSREKKERFSLILESASTNQTSMYLCASSSGTVNSPLHFGNGTRLTVT.

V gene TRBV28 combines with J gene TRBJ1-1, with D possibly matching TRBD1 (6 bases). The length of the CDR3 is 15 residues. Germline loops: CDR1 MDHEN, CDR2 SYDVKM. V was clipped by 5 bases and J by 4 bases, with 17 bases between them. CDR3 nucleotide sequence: TGTGCCAGCAGTGAGACAAGGGGGTCCTCCACTGAAGCTTTCTTT. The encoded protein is CASSETRGSSTEAFF.

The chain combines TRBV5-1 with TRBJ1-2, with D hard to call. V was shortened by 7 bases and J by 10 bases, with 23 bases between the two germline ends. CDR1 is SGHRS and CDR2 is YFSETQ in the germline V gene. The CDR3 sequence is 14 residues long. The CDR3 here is CASSLYGESASYTF. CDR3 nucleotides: TGCGCCAGCTCCCTCTATGGGGAGAGTGCCTCCTACACCTTC.

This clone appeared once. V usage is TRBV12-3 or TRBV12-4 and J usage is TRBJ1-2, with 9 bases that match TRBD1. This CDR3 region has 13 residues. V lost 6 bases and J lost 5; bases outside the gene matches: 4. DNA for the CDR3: TGTGCCAGCAGCCAACAGGGGGCTTATGGCTACACCTTC. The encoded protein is CASSQQGAYGYTF.

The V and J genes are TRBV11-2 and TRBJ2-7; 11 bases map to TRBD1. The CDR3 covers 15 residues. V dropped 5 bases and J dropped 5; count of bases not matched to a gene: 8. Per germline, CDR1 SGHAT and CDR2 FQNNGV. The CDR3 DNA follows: TGTGCCAGCAGCGCTACCGGGACAGGGGGGGACGAGCAGTACTTC. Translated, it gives CASSATGTGGDEQYF.

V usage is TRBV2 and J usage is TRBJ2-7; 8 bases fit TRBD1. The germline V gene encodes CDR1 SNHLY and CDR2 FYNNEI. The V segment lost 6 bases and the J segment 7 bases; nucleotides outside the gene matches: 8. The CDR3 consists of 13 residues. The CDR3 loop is CASRTQGQAEQYV. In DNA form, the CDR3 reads TGTGCCAGCAGAACCCAGGGACAGGCAGAGCAGTACGTC.

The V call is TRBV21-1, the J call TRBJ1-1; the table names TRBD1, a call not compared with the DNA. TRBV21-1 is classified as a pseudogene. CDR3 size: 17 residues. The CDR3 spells CASSKVSQGQGKTEAFF. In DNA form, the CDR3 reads TGTGCCAGCAGCAAGGTTAGTCAGGGACAGGGGAAGACTGAAGCTTTCTTT.

Here the CDR3 DNA reads TGTGCCAGCAGCTTGAGCGGGGGAGGGGATACGCAGTATTTT. This sequence encodes CASSLSGGGDTQYF. The genes are TRBV7-9 and TRBJ2-3, with 8 bases lining up with TRBD2. The CDR3 has 14 residues. J lost 6 bases, V lost 3 bases, and 5 bases had no gene match. Germline V gene sequence: CDR1 SEHNR, CDR2 FQNEAQ (reference sequence).

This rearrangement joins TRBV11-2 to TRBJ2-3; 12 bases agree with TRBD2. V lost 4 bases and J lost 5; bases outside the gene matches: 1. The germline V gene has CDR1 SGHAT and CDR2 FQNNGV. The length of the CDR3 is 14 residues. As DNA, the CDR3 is TGTGCCAGCAGCTGGGGACTAGCGGGAGATACGCAGTATTTT. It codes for CASSWGLAGDTQYF.

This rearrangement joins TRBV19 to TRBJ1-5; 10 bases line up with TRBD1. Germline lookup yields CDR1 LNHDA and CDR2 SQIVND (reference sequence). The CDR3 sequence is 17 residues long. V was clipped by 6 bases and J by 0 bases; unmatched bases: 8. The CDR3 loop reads CASRGQGTLYSNQPQHF. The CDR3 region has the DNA TGTGCCAGTAGGGGACAGGGGACGTTATATAGCAATCAGCCCCAGCATTTT.

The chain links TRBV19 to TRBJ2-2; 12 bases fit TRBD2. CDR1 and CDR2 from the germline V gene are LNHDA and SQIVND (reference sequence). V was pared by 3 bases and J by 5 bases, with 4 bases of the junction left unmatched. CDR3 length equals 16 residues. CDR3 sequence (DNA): TGTGCCAGTAGTATGCGGCTAGCGGGGGGGACCGGGGAGCTGTTTTTT. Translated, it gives CASSMRLAGGTGELFF.

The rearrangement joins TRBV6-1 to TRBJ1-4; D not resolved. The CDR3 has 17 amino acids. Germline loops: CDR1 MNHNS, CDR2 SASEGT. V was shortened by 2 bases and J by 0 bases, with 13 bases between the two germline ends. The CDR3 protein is CASSESTVYATNEKLFF. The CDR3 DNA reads TGTGCCAGCAGTGAAAGTACAGTATATGCAACTAATGAAAAACTGTTTTTT.

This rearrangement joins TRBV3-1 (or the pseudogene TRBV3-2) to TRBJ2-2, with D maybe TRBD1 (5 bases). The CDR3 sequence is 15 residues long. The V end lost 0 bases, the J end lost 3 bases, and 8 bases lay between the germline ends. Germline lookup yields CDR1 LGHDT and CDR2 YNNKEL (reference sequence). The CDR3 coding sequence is TGTGCCAGCAGCCAAGAGCAGGGTTACACCGGGGAGCTGTTTTTT. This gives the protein CASSQEQGYTGELFF.

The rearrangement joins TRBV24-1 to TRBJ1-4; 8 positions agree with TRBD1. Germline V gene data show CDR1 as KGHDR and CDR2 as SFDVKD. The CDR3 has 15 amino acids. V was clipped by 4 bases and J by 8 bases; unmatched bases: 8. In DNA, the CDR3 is TGTGCCACCAGTGACTATGGGACAGGAAGAGAAAAACTGTTTTTT. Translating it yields CATSDYGTGREKLFF.

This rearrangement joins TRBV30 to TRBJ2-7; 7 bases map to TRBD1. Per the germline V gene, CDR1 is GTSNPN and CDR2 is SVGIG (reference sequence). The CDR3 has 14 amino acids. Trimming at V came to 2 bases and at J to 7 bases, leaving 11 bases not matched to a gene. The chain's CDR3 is CAWSQGEGAREQYF. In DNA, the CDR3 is TGTGCCTGGAGTCAGGGAGAGGGGGCGCGAGAGCAGTACTTC.

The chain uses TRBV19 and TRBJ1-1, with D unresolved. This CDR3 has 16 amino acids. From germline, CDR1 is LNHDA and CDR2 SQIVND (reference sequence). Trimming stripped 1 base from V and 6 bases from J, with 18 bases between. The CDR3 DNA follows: TGTGCCAGTAGTATAGGTGGAGTCACTGGCGGCGCTGAAGCTTTCTTT. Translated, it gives CASSIGGVTGGAEAFF.

This chain's CDR3 is CASSPGGIVSGNTIYF. CDR3 nucleotide sequence: TGTGCCAGCAGTCCCGGAGGTATCGTCTCTGGAAACACCATATATTTT. The V gene is TRBV6-2 or TRBV6-3, the J gene TRBJ1-3; no reliable D call. Germline CDR1 is MNHEY and CDR2 is SVGEGT. V lost 5 bases, J lost 0 bases, and 14 bases lay in between. The CDR3 is made up of 16 amino acids.

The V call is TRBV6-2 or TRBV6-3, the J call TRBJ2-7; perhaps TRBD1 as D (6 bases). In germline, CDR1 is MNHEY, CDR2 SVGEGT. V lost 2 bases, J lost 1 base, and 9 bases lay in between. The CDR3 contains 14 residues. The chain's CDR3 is CASSYPTGSYEQYF. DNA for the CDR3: TGTGCCAGCAGTTACCCGACAGGATCCTACGAGCAGTACTTC.

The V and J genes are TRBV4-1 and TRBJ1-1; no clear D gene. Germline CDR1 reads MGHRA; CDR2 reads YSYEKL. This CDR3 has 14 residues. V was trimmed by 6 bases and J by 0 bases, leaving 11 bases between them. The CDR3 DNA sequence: TGCGCCAGCAGTCTACAGCCTATGAACACTGAAGCTTTCTTT. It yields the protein CASSLQPMNTEAFF.

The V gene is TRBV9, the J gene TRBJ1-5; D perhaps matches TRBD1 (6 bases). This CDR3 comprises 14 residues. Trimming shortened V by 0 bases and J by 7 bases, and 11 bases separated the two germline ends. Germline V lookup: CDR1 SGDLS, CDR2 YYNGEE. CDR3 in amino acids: CASSVEGGPQPQHF. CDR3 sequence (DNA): TGTGCCAGCAGCGTAGAGGGGGGGCCCCAGCCCCAGCATTTT.

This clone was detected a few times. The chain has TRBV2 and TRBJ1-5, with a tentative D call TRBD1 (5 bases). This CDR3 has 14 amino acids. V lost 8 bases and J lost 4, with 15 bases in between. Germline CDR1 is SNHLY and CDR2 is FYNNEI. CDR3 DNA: TGTGCCAGCTACTCCGGACGGGGGAATCAGCCCCAGCATTTT. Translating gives CASYSGRGNQPQHF.

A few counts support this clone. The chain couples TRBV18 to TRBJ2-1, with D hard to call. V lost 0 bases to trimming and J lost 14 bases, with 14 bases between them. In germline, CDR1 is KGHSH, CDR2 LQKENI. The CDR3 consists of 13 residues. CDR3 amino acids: CASSPPIVSVKFF. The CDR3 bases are TGTGCCAGCTCACCACCGATTGTCTCAGTTAAGTTCTTC.